This T cell receptor (beta chain) comes out of a study of breast tumors, draining lymph nodes, adjacent tissues. The study's findings and limits: Compared with lymph nodes, tumors were less diverse; compared with nontumor tissue, more.

In TCRdb, the multiplex PCR reads were re-called with MiXCR into one record per CDR3 protein. The sample comprises 83,000 or so distinct CDR3 sequences, approximately 19% of which are singletons, and about 2.4% rests with the top ten. Axillary draining lymph nodes of breast cancer patients supplied the node samples. Remarks on this clonotype: What it recognizes is unknown. A read error may be the cause here, since a much bigger clone is one base away. The conserved closing phenylalanine or tryptophan is absent in this CDR3, likely reflecting a read error.

Germline-derived CDR1 and CDR2 are MNHNY and SVGAGI (reference sequence). V lost 0 bases to trimming and J lost 4 bases; unmatched junction nucleotides: 8. The CDR3 covers 17 residues. The genes are TRBV6-6 and TRBJ2-7, with 11 bases identical to TRBD2. The sequenced material came from axillary lymph node tissue. The receptor's source is a female donor with breast cancer. Some clones in this sample may be carry-over from other donors' samples. The CDR3 loop is CASSYSTSGIPTYEQYL. CDR3 DNA: TGTGCCAGCAGTTACTCGACTAGCGGGATACCCACATACGAGCAGTACCTC.